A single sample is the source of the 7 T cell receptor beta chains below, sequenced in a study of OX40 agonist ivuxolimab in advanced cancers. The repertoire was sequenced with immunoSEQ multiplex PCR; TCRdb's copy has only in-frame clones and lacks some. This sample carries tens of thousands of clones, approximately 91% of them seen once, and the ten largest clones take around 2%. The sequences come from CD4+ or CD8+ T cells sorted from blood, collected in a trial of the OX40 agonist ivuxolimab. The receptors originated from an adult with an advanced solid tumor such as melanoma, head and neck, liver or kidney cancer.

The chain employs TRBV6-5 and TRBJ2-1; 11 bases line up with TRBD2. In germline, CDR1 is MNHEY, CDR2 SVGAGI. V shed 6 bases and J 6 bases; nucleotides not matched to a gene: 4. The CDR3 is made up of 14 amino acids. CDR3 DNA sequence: TGTGCCAGCAGCCGAGGGACTAGCGGCAATGAGCAGTTCTTC. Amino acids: CASSRGTSGNEQFF.

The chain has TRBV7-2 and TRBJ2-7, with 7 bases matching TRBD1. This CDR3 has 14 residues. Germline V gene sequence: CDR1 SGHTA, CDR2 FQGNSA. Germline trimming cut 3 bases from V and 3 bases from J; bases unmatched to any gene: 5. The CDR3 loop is CASSFGTEIYEQYF. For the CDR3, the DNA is TGTGCCAGCAGCTTCGGGACAGAAATCTACGAGCAGTACTTC. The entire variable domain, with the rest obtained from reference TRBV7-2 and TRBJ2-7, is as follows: GAGVSQSPSNKVTEKGKDVELRCDPISGHTALYWYRQSLGQGLEFLIYFQGNSAPDKSGLPSDRFSAERTGGSVSTLTIQRTQQEDSAVYLCASSFGTEIYEQYFGPGTRLTVT.

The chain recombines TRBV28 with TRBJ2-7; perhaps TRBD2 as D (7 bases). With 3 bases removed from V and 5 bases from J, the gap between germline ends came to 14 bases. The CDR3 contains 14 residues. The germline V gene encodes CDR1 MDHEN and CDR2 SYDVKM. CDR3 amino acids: CASSFGGRPHEQYF. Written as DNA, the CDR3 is TGTGCCAGCAGTTTCGGGGGGCGCCCCCACGAGCAGTACTTC. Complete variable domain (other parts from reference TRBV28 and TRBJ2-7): DVKVTQSSRYLVKRTGEKVFLECVQDMDHENMFWYRQDPGLGLRLIYFSYDVKMKEKGDIPEGYSVSREKKERFSLILESASTNQTSMYLCASSFGGRPHEQYFGPGTRLTVT.

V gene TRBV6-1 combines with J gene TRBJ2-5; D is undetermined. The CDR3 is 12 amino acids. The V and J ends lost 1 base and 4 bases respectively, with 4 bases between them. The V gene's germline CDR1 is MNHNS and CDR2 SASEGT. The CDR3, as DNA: TGTGCCAGCAGTGAAGACAGAGAGACCCAGTACTTC. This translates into CASSEDRETQYF.

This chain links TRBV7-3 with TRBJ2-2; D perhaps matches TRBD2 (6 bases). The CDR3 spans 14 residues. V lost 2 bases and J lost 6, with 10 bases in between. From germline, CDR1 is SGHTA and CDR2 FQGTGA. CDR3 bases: TGTGCCAGCAGCTTATCGGGAGTCGCCGGGGAGCTGTTTTTT. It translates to CASSLSGVAGELFF.

CDR3 residues: CASSDGGQSFYNSPLHF. The CDR3, as DNA: TGTGCCAGCAGTGATGGGGGTCAGTCCTTCTATAATTCACCCCTCCACTTT. The chain combines TRBV6-1 with TRBJ1-6; a possible D gene is TRBD1 (5 bases). Trimming took off 3 bases at V and 3 bases at J, with 15 bases between the two ends. Germline V gives CDR1 MNHNS, CDR2 SASEGT. CDR3 length: 17 residues.

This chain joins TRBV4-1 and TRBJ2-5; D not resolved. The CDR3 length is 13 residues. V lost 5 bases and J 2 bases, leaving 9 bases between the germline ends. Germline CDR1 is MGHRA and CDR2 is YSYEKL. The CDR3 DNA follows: TGCGCCAGCAGCAGAGGTAGTCAAGAGACCCAGTACTTC. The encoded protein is CASSRGSQETQYF.